This T cell receptor beta chain was sequenced during a study of T-cell memory formation after mild COVID-19. The table lists this clonotype with a few counts. The CDR3 is made up of 14 amino acids. Germline V gene sequence: CDR1 SGHRS, CDR2 YFSETQ. Trimming pared 0 bases from V and 2 bases from J, leaving 8 bases between. TCRdb re-called the 5' RACE reads through MiXCR, storing one row per CDR3 protein. The sample records fewer than 250,000 distinct CDR3 sequences, approximately 15% being singletons. The J gene is TRBJ2-5, the V gene TRBV5-1, with a weak D call TRBD2 (5 bases). The sample taken for sequencing was PBMCs or a T cell subset sorted from them (not recorded which). The clonotype originates from an adult woman who had mild COVID-19 (a few samples of this study predate the infection). Cell type and time point are not known. The CDR3 is CASSLERLQETQYF. The CDR3 DNA follows: TGCGCCAGCAGCTTGGAAAGACTACAAGAGACCCAGTACTTC.